There are a few counts of the clone carrying this T cell receptor (beta chain). Antigen: not known. The source of the sample is a study of CD8 T cells in ankylosing spondylitis. Study-level results: Disease-associated clones were reportedly significantly overrepresented in matched ankylosing spondylitis synovial fluid. There were earlier reports of some motif variants in reactive arthritis synovial fluid and blood. For ankylosing spondylitis blood, a TCR beta motif of roughly 8 highly homologous variants appeared characteristic.

By quantitative 5'-RACE with molecular barcodes, the TCR beta libraries were made. From the 5' RACE reads, TCRdb called clonotypes with MiXCR, one entry per CDR3 protein. The profile covers about 750,000 distinct CDR3 sequences, with roughly 19% appearing a single time and 15% to 20% taken by the ten largest. This receptor was taken from a male donor with ankylosing spondylitis. Sequences were obtained from blood, either unsorted or a sorted T cell fraction (not recorded which).

This chain's CDR3 is CSVRLAATDTQYF. The CDR3 DNA is TGCAGCGTCCGACTAGCTGCCACAGATACGCAGTATTTT. This chain joins TRBV29-1 and TRBJ2-3, with 7 bases identical to TRBD2. Trimming took 6 bases from V and 2 from J; bases not matched to a gene: 5. The CDR3 loop spans 13 amino acids. CDR1 SQVTM and CDR2 ANQGSEA come from the germline V gene.